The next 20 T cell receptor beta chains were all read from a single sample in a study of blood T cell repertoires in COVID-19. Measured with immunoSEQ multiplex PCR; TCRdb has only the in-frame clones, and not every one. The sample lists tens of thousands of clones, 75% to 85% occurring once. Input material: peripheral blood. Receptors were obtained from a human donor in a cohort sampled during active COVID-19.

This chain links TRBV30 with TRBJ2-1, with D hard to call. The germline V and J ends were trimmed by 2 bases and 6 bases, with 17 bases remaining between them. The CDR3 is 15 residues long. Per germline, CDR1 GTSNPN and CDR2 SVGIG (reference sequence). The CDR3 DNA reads TGTGCCTGGAGTATCGACTCCCAGAGGTTCAATGAGCAGTTCTTC. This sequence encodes CAWSIDSQRFNEQFF.

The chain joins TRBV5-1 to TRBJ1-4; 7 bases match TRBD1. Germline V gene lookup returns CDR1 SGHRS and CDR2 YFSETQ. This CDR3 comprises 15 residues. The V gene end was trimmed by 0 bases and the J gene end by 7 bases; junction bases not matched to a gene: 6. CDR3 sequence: CASSLGQGGIEKLFF. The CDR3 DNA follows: TGCGCCAGCAGCTTGGGACAGGGAGGTATTGAAAAACTGTTTTTT.

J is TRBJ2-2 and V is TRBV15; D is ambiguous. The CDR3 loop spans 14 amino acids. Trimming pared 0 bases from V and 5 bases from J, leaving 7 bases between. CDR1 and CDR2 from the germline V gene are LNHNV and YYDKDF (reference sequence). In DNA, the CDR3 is TGTGCCACCAGCAGAGATCGGCGGACCGGGGAGCTGTTTTTT. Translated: CATSRDRRTGELFF.

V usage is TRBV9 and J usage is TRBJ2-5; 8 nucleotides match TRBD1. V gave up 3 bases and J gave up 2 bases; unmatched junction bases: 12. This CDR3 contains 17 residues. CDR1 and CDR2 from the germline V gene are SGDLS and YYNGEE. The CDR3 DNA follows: TGTGCCAGCAGCGAATCAGGGGGCGCGAGCTGGCAAGAGACCCAGTACTTC. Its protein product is CASSESGGASWQETQYF.

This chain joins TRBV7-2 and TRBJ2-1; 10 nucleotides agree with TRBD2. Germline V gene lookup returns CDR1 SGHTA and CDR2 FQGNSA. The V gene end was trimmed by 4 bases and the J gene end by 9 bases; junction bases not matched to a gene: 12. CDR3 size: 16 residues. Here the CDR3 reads CASSSHRTAGGSEQFF. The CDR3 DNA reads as TGTGCCAGCAGCTCGCACCGTACAGCGGGGGGGTCTGAGCAGTTCTTC.

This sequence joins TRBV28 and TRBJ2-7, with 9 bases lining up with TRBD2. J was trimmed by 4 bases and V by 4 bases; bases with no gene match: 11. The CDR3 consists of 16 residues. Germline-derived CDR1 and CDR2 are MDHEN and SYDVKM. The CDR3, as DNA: TGTGCCAGCAGTTCCATTGGTAGCGGGGGTGTATACGAGCAGTACTTC. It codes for CASSSIGSGGVYEQYF. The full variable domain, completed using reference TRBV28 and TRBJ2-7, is DVKVTQSSRYLVKRTGEKVFLECVQDMDHENMFWYRQDPGLGLRLIYFSYDVKMKEKGDIPEGYSVSREKKERFSLILESASTNQTSMYLCASSSIGSGGVYEQYFGPGTRLTVT.

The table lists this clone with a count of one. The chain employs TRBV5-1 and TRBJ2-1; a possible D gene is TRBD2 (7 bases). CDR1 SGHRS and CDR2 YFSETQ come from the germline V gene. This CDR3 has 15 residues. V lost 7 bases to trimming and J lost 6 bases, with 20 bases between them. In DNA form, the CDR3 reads TGCGCCAGCGGCCCGGGGGGCGACTTTATCAATGAGCAGTTCTTC. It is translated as CASGPGGDFINEQFF.

The CDR3 sequence is CASSPGLAHEQFF. Written as DNA, the CDR3 is TGTGCCAGCAGCCCCGGACTAGCCCATGAGCAGTTCTTC. The V call is TRBV11-3, the J call TRBJ2-1; 8 bases fit TRBD2. There are 13 residues in the CDR3. J gave up 8 bases and V 5 bases, and 5 bases lay outside the gene matches. CDR1 is SGHNT and CDR2 is YENEEA in the germline V gene. The full variable domain, in which reference TRBV11-3 and TRBJ2-1 provide the parts outside the CDR3, is EAGVVQSPRYKIIEKKQPVAFWCNPISGHNTLYWYLQNLGQGPELLIRYENEEAVDDSQLPKDRFSAERLKGVDSTLKIQPAELGDSAVYLCASSPGLAHEQFFGPGTRLTVL.

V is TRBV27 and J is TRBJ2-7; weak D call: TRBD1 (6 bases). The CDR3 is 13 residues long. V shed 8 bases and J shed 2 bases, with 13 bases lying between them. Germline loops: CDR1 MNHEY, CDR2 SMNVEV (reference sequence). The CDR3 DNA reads TGTGCCAGCCTTAACAGGGTAACCTACGAGCAGTACTTC. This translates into CASLNRVTYEQYF.

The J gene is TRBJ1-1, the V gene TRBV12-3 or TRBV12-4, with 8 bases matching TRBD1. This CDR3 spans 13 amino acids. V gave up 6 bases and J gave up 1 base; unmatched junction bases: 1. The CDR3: CASRTGANTEAFF. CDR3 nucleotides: TGTGCCAGCAGGACAGGGGCGAACACTGAAGCTTTCTTT.

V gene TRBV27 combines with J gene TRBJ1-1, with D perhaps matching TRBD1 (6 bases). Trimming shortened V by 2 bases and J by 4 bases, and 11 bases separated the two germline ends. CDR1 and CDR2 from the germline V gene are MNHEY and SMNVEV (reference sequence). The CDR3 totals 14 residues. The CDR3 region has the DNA TGTGCCAGCAGTTTAGTGACAGGTGGCACTGAAGCTTTCTTT. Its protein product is CASSLVTGGTEAFF.

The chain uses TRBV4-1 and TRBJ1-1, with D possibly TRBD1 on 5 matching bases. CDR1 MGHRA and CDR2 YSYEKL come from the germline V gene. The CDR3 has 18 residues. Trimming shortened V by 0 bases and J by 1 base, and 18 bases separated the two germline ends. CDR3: CASSQDGGGWGENTEAFF. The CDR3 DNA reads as TGCGCCAGCAGCCAAGATGGAGGCGGGTGGGGGGAGAACACTGAAGCTTTCTTT.

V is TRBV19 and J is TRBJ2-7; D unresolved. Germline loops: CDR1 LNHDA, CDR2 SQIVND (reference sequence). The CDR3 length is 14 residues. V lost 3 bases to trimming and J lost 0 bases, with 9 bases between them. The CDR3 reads CASSISYDSYEQYF. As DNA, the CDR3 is TGTGCCAGTAGTATTAGTTATGACTCCTACGAGCAGTACTTC.

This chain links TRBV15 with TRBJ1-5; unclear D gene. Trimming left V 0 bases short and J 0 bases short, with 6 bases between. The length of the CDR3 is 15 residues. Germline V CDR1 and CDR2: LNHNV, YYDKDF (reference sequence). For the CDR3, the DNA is TGTGCCACCAGCAGAGAATCGGGTAGCAATCAGCCCCAGCATTTT. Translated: CATSRESGSNQPQHF.

CDR3 protein: CASSQVGVRSTNEKLFF. The CDR3, as DNA: TGCGCCAGCAGCCAAGTAGGGGTGCGTTCAACTAATGAAAAACTGTTTTTT. V is TRBV4-1 and J is TRBJ1-4; the D gene is possibly TRBD1 (5 bases). The germline V and J ends were trimmed by 1 base and 0 bases, with 12 bases remaining between them. CDR1 is MGHRA and CDR2 is YSYEKL in the germline V gene. The length of the CDR3 is 17 residues.

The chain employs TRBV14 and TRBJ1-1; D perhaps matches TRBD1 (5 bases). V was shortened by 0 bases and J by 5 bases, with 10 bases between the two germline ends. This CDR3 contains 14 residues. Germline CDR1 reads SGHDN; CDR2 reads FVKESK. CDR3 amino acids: CASSQDGGSTEAFF. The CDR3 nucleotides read TGTGCCAGCAGCCAAGATGGGGGGTCGACTGAAGCTTTCTTT.

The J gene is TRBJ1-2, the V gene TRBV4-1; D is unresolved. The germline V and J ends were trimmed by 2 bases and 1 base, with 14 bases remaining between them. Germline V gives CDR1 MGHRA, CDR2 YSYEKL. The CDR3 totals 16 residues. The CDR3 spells CASSQNPRGNNYGYTF. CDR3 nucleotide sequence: TGCGCCAGCAGCCAAAATCCCCGGGGAAATAACTATGGCTACACCTTC.

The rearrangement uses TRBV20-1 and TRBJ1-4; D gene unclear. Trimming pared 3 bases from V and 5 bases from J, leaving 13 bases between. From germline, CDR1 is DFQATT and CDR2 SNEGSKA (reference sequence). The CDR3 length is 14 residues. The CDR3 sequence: CSASLGGRNEKLFF. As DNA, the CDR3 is TGCAGTGCTAGTCTCGGAGGCCGAAATGAAAAACTGTTTTTT.

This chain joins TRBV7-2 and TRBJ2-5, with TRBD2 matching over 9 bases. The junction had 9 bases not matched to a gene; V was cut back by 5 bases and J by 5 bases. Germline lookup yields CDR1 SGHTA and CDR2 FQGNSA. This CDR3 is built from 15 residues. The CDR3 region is CASSATSGPRETQYF. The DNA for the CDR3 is TGTGCCAGCAGCGCGACTAGCGGTCCGCGGGAGACCCAGTACTTC.

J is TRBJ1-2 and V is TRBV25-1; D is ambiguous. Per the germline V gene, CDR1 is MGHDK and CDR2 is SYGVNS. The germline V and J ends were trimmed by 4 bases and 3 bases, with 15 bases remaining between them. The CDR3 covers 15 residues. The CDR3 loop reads CASSATQTGYYGYTF. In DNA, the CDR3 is TGTGCCAGCAGTGCCACCCAGACGGGATACTATGGCTACACCTTC.